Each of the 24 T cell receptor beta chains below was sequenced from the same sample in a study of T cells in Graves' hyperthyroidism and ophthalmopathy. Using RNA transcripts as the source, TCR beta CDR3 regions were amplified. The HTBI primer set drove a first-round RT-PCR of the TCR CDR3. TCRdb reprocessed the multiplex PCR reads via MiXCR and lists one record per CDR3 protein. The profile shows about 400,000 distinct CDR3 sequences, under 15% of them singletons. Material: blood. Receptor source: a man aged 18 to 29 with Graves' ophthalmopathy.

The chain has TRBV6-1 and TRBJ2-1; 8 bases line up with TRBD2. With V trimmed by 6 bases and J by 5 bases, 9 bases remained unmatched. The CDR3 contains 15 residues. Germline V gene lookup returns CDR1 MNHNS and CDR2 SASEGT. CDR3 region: CASSIRGGHDNEQFF. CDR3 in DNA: TGTGCCAGCAGCATACGGGGGGGCCATGACAATGAGCAGTTCTTC.

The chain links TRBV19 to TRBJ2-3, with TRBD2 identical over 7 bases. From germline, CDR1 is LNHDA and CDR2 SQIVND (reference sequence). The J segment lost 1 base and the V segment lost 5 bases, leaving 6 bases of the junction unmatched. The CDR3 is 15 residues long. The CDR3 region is CASSPLAAGTDTQYF. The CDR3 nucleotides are TGTGCCAGTAGTCCTCTAGCGGCGGGCACAGATACGCAGTATTTT. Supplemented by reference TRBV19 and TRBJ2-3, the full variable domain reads DGGITQSPKYLFRKEGQNVTLSCEQNLNHDAMYWYRQDPGQGLRLIYYSQIVNDFQKGDIAEGYSVSREKKESFPLTVTSAQKNPTAFYLCASSPLAAGTDTQYFGPGTRLTVL.

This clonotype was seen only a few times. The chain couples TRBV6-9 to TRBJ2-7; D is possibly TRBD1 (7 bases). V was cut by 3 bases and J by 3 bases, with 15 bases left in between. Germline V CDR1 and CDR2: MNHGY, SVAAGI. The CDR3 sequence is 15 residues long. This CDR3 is CASSYARGALYEQYF. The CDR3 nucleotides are TGTGCCAGCAGTTACGCCAGGGGGGCCCTCTACGAGCAGTACTTC.

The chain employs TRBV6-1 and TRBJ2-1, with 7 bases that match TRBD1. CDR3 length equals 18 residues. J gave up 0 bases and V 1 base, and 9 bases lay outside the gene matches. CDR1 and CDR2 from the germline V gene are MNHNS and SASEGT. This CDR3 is CASSEDSSGGSSYNEQFF. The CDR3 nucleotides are TGTGCCAGCAGTGAAGATTCATCAGGGGGAAGCTCCTACAATGAGCAGTTCTTC.

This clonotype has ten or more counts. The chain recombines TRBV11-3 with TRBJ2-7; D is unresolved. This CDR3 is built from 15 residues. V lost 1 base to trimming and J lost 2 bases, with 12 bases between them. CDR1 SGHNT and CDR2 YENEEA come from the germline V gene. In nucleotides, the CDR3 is TGTGCCAGCAGCTTAGGGGCCGGCCCTCCCTACGAGCAGTACTTC. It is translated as CASSLGAGPPYEQYF.

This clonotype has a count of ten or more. The CDR3 region has the DNA TGTGCCAGCAGTGGAGGCCTTAGAGGGGACAGGGACGAGCAGTACTTC. It translates to CASSGGLRGDRDEQYF. The chain has TRBV2 and TRBJ2-7, with 9 bases that match TRBD1. The CDR3 covers 16 residues. Germline V gene data show CDR1 as SNHLY and CDR2 as FYNNEI. The trim removed 4 bases at V and 5 bases at J, leaving 12 bases unmatched.

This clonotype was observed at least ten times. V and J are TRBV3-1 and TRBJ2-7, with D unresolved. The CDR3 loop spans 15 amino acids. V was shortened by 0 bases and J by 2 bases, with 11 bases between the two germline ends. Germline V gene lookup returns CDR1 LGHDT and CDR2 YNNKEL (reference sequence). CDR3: CASSQDPQTPYEQYF. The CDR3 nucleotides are TGTGCCAGCAGCCAAGATCCGCAGACCCCCTACGAGCAGTACTTC.

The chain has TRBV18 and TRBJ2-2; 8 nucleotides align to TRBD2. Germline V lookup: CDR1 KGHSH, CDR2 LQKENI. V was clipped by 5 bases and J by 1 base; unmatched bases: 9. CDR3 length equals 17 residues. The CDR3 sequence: CASSSTPGGMNTGELFF. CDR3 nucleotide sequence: TGTGCCAGCTCATCAACCCCGGGGGGGATGAACACCGGGGAGCTGTTTTTT. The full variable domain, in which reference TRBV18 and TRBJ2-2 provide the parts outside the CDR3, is NAGVMQNPRHLVRRRGQEARLRCSPMKGHSHVYWYRQLPEEGLKFMVYLQKENIIDESGMPKERFSAEFPKEGPSILRIQQVVRGDSAAYFCASSSTPGGMNTGELFFGEGSRLTVL.

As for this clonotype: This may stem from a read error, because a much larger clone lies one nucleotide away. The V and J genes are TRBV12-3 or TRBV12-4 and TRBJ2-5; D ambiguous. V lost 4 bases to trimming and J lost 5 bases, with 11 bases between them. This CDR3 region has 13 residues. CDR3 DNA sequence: TGTGCCAGCAGTTACCCGAACCCTGAGACCCAGTACTTC. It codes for CASSYPNPETQYF.

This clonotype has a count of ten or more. CDR3 bases: TGTGCCAGCAGCTGGCAGCCAAATCAGCCCCAGCATTTT. Encoded protein: CASSWQPNQPQHF. J is TRBJ1-5 and V is TRBV11-2; D call uncertain. Trimming left V 4 bases short and J 4 bases short, with 8 bases between. This CDR3 region has 13 residues. In germline, CDR1 is SGHAT, CDR2 FQNNGV. The full variable domain, completed using reference TRBV11-2 and TRBJ1-5, is EAGVAQSPRYKIIEKRQSVAFWCNPISGHATLYWYQQILGQGPKLLIQFQNNGVVDDSQLPKDRFSAERLKGVDSTLKIQPAKLEDSAVYLCASSWQPNQPQHFGDGTRLSIL.

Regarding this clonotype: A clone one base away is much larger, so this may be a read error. The CDR3 DNA follows: TGTGCCAGCAGTGTAGGACGGGTTAGCAATCAGCCCCAGCATTTT. It yields the protein CASSVGRVSNQPQHF. The J gene is TRBJ1-5, the V gene TRBV2; D gene ambiguous. The germline gives CDR1 SNHLY, CDR2 FYNNEI. V shed 4 bases and J shed 0 bases, with 10 bases lying between them. CDR3 length: 15 amino acids.

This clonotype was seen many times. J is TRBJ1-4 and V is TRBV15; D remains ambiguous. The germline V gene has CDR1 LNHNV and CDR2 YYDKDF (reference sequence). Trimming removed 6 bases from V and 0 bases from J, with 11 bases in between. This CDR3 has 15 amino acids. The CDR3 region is CATSPDGATNEKLFF. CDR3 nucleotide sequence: TGTGCCACCAGTCCGGACGGAGCAACTAATGAAAAACTGTTTTTT.

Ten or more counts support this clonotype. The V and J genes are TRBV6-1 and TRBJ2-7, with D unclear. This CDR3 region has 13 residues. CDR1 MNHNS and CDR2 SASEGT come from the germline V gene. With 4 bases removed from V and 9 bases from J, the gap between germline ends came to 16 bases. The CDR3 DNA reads TGTGCCAGCAGTGCTGCGGATGGGCGTTTGCAGTACTTC. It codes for CASSAADGRLQYF.

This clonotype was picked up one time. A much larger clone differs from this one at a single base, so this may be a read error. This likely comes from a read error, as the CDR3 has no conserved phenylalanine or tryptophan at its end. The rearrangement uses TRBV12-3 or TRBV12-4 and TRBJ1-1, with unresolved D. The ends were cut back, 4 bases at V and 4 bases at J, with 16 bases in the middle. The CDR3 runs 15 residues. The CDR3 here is CASSSGQNGVTEAFL. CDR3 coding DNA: TGTGCCAGCAGTTCTGGTCAAAATGGGGTCACTGAAGCTTTCCTT.

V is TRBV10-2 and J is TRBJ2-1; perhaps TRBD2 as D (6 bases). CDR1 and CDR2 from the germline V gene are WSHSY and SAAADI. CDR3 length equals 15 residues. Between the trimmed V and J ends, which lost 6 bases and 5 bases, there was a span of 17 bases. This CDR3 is CASSRRAGWNNEQFF. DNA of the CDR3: TGCGCCAGCAGCCGGAGGGCAGGGTGGAACAATGAGCAGTTCTTC.

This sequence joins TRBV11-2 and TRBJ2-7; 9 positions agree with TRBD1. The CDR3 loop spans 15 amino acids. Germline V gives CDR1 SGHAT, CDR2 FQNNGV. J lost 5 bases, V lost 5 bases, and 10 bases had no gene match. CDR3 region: CASSPPGTGPHEQYF. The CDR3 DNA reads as TGTGCCAGCAGCCCCCCCGGGACAGGGCCCCACGAGCAGTACTTC.

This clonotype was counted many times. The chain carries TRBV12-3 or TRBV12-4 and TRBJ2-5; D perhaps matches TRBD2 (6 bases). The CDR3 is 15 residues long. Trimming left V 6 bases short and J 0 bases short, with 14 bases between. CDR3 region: CASRPGVHHQETQYF. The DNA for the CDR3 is TGTGCCAGCAGACCGGGGGTCCACCACCAAGAGACCCAGTACTTC.

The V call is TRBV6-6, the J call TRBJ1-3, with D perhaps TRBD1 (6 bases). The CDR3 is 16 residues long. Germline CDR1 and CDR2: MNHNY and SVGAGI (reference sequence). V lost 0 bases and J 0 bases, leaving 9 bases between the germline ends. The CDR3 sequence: CASSYSTGVSGNTIYF. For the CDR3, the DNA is TGTGCCAGCAGTTACTCGACAGGTGTCTCTGGAAACACCATATATTTT.

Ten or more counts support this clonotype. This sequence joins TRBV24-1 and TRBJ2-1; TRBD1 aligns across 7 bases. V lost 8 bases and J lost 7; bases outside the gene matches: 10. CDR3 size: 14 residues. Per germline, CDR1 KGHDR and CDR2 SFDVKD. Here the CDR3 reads CATKIGRGWNEQFF. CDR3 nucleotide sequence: TGTGCCACCAAGATAGGCAGGGGGTGGAATGAGCAGTTCTTC.

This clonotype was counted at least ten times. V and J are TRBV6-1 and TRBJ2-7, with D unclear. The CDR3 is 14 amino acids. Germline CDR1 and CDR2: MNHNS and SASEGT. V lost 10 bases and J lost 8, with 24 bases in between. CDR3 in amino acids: CATTWARNGYKQYF. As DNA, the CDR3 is TGTGCCACCACCTGGGCGCGGAACGGGTACAAGCAGTACTTC.

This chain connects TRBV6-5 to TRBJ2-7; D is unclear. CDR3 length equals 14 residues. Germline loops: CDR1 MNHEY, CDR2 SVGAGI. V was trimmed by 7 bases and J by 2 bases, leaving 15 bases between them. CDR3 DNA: TGTGCCAGCACCTACTCCTATGGCCCCTACGAGCAGTACTTC. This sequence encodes CASTYSYGPYEQYF.

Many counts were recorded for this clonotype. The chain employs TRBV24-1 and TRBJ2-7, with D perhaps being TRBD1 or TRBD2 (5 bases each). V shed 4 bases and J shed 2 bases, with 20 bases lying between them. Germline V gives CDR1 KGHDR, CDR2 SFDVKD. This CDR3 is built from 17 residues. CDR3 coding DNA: TGTGCCACCAGTGAGCGAAAACGGGGCACACTTGCCTACGAGCAGTACTTC. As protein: CATSERKRGTLAYEQYF.

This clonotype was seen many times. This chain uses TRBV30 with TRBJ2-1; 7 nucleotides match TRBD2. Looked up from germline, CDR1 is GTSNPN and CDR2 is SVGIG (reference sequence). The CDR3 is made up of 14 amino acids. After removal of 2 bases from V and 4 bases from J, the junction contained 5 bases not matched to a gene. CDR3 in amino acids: CAWSSGGSYNEQFF. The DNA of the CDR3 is TGTGCCTGGAGTTCCGGGGGGAGTTACAATGAGCAGTTCTTC.

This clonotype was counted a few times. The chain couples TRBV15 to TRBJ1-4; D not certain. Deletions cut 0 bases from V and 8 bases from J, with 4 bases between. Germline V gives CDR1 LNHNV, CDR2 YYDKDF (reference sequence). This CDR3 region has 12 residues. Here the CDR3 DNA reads TGTGCCACCAGCAGAGACCCCGAAAAACTGTTTTTT. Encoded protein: CATSRDPEKLFF.